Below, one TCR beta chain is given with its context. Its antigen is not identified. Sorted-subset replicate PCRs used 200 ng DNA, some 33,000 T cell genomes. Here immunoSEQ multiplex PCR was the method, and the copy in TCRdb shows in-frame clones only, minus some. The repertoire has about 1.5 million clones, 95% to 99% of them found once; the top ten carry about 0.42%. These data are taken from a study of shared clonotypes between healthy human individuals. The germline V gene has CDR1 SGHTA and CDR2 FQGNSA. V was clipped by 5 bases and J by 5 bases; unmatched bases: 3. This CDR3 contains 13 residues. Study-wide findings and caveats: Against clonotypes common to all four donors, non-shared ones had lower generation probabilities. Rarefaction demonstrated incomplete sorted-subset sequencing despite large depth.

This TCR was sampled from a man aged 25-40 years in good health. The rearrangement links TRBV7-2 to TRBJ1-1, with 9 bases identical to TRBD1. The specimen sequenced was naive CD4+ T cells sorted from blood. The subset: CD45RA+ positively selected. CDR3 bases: TGTGCCAGCAGCGTGGACAGGGGAACTGAAGCTTTCTTT. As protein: CASSVDRGTEAFF.